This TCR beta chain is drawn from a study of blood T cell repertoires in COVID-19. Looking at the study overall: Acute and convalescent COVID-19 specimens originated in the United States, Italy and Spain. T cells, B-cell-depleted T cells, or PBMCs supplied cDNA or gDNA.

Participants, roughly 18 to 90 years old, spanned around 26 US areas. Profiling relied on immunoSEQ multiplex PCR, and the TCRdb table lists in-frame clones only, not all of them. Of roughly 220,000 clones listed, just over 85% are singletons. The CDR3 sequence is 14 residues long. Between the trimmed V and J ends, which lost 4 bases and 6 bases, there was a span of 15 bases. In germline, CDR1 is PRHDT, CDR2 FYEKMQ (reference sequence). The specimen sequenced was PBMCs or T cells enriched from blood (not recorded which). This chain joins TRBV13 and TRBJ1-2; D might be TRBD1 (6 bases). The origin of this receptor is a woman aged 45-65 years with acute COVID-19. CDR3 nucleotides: TGTGCCAGCAGCTCTCAGGGGAAGGGCCATGGCTACACCTTC. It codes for CASSSQGKGHGYTF.